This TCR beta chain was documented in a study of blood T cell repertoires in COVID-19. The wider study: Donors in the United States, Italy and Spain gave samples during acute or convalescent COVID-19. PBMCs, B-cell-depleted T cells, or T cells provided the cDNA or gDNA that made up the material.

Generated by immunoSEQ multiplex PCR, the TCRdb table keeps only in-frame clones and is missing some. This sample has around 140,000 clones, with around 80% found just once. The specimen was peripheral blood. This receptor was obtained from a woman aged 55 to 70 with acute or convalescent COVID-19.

Written as DNA, the CDR3 is TGTGCCAGCAGTGTGGATAGCGGGACGTCAGATACGCAGTATTTT. This encodes CASSVDSGTSDTQYF. This sequence joins TRBV6-4 and TRBJ2-3, with 8 bases identical to TRBD2. Germline CDR1 MRHNA, CDR2 SNTAGT. CDR3 length equals 15 residues. V gave up 4 bases and J gave up 4 bases; unmatched junction bases: 7.